This T cell receptor beta chain was sequenced in a study of blood T cell repertoires in COVID-19. Study-level background: Both acute and convalescent COVID-19 samples were obtained from the United States, Italy and Spain. Sample material is recorded as cDNA or gDNA derived from T cells, B-cell-depleted T cells, or PBMCs.

After removal of 1 base from V and 2 bases from J, the junction contained 9 bases not matched to a gene. Germline loops: CDR1 LGHNA, CDR2 YNFKEQ. The CDR3 length is 18 residues. This clone occurred a few times. As originally analysed: The authors estimated nucleated cell counts from reference gene primer amplification. Assay: immunoSEQ multiplex PCR; the TCRdb copy retains only in-frame clones and omits some. The V and J calls and clone size are taken from that table; D and trimming were inferred from the DNA. The sample records about 160,000 clones, roughly 87% being singletons. The chain joins TRBV4-2 to TRBJ2-3, with 10 bases fitting TRBD2. This sequence was found in a woman aged 55-75 years who had recovered from COVID-19. Specimen: peripheral blood. This CDR3 reads CASSQAVGSGGVTDTQYF. For the CDR3, the DNA is TGTGCCAGCAGCCAAGCCGTAGGGAGCGGGGGGGTCACAGATACGCAGTATTTT.